The 31 T cell receptor beta chains presented below share a single source sample, sequenced in a study of blood T cell repertoires in COVID-19. Clones were read by immunoSEQ multiplex PCR, and TCRdb kept only the in-frame ones, dropping some. Of a few hundred thousand clones in the sample, around 87% are singletons; the top ten hold 1.5% to 2%. The specimen sequenced was PBMCs or T cells enriched from blood (not recorded which). The receptors were gathered from a woman in her fifties or sixties who had recovered from COVID-19.

The gene calls are TRBV6-5 and TRBJ2-7; D is perhaps TRBD1 (5 bases). From germline, CDR1 is MNHEY and CDR2 SVGAGI. The ends were cut back, 0 bases at V and 4 bases at J, with 10 bases in the middle. The CDR3 consists of 14 residues. Here the CDR3 reads CASSYSYRGYEQYF. Written as DNA, the CDR3 is TGTGCCAGCAGTTACTCGTATAGGGGATACGAGCAGTACTTC.

A remark on this clone: This clone may be a read error of a much larger clone one base away. The rearrangement joins TRBV7-9 to TRBJ2-7, with TRBD1 matching over 7 bases. The CDR3 has 14 amino acids. The V gene end was trimmed by 1 base and the J gene end by 2 bases; junction bases not matched to a gene: 2. The V gene's germline CDR1 is SEHNR and CDR2 FQNEAQ (reference sequence). The CDR3 region is CASSLGQGAYEQYF. In DNA, the CDR3 is TGTGCCAGCAGCTTAGGTCAGGGGGCCTACGAGCAGTACTTC.

The chain couples TRBV7-3 to TRBJ2-7; 9 nucleotides align to TRBD2. The V and J ends lost 5 bases and 7 bases, in that order; junction bases with no gene match: 9. This CDR3 has 14 residues. Germline CDR1 and CDR2: SGHTA and FQGTGA. Here the CDR3 reads CASSISGSGSEQYF. The CDR3 DNA is TGTGCCAGCAGCATTAGCGGGAGCGGCTCGGAGCAGTACTTC.

Points on this clone: Additional DNA sequences in this sample encode the identical CDR3. V is TRBV28 and J is TRBJ1-2; the D gene is possibly TRBD1 (6 bases). Deletions cut 6 bases from V and 5 bases from J, with 10 bases between. This CDR3 region has 12 residues. Germline assignment: CDR1 MDHEN and CDR2 SYDVKM. CDR3 protein: CASSARGYGYTF. DNA for the CDR3: TGTGCCAGCAGCGCCAGGGGATATGGCTACACCTTC.

The gene calls are TRBV24-1 and TRBJ2-1; 10 positions match TRBD2. Looked up from germline, CDR1 is KGHDR and CDR2 is SFDVKD. The CDR3 spans 18 residues. J was trimmed by 9 bases and V by 3 bases; bases with no gene match: 16. The CDR3 nucleotides are TGTGCCACCAGTGATCCCGCCGGGCCTAGCGGGAGTGGTAGTGAGCAGTTCTTC. Protein sequence: CATSDPAGPSGSGSEQFF.

The chain has TRBV28 and TRBJ1-5; no definite D call. The CDR3 loop spans 14 amino acids. Trimming shortened V by 6 bases and J by 0 bases, and 9 bases separated the two germline ends. The V gene's germline CDR1 is MDHEN and CDR2 SYDVKM. The CDR3 spells CASRKGGSNQPQHF. The CDR3 nucleotides read TGTGCCAGCAGAAAAGGAGGTAGCAATCAGCCCCAGCATTTT. The full variable domain, with the rest looked up from reference TRBV28 and TRBJ1-5, is DVKVTQSSRYLVKRTGEKVFLECVQDMDHENMFWYRQDPGLGLRLIYFSYDVKMKEKGDIPEGYSVSREKKERFSLILESASTNQTSMYLCASRKGGSNQPQHFGDGTRLSIL.

J is TRBJ2-3 and V is TRBV7-3; a weak D match, TRBD2 (6 bases). CDR1 and CDR2 from the germline V gene are SGHTA and FQGTGA. This CDR3 has 15 residues. Trimming shortened V by 5 bases and J by 3 bases, and 15 bases separated the two germline ends. The CDR3 sequence is CASSPTLGTTDTQYF. CDR3 sequence (DNA): TGTGCCAGCAGCCCGACACTGGGGACTACAGATACGCAGTATTTT.

The chain employs TRBV25-1 and TRBJ2-1; D gene unclear. V gave up 3 bases and J gave up 4 bases, with 13 bases separating them. CDR3 length: 15 amino acids. Germline V gene sequence: CDR1 MGHDK, CDR2 SYGVNS. The CDR3 DNA follows: TGTGCCAGCAGTGATGGTTGGCGGATATACAATGAGCAGTTCTTC. This translates into CASSDGWRIYNEQFF.

This clone was picked up a small number of times. This sequence joins TRBV6-2 or TRBV6-3 and TRBJ2-1; D possibly corresponds to TRBD2 (5 bases). CDR3 length: 16 residues. Germline values: CDR1 MNHEY, CDR2 SVGEGT. V shed 0 bases and J shed 0 bases, with 9 bases lying between them. The CDR3 DNA sequence: TGTGCCAGCAGTTACTCGGAGGCTTTCTCCTACAATGAGCAGTTCTTC. Its translation: CASSYSEAFSYNEQFF.

This clone was seen only a few times. The rearrangement links TRBV7-2 to TRBJ1-6; D unresolved. The CDR3 is 13 residues long. Trimming cost V 0 bases and J 13 bases, with 10 bases left between them. CDR1 is SGHTA, CDR2 FQGNSA, per germline. DNA of the CDR3: TGTGCCAGCAGCTTAGCGCTAGTGCGGCCCCTCCACTTT. Its protein product is CASSLALVRPLHF.

This rearrangement joins TRBV19 to TRBJ1-4; 9 bases map to TRBD1. V shed 3 bases and J 6 bases; nucleotides not matched to a gene: 5. The V gene's germline CDR1 is LNHDA and CDR2 SQIVND (reference sequence). The CDR3 sequence is 15 residues long. CDR3 protein: CASSMLGQGDEKLFF. The CDR3 DNA reads TGTGCCAGTAGTATGTTGGGACAGGGAGATGAAAAACTGTTTTTT.

This CDR3 reads CASSPLMGPDYEQYF. The CDR3 region has the DNA TGTGCCAGCAGCCCCCTTATGGGCCCCGACTACGAGCAGTACTTC. This rearrangement joins TRBV6-5 to TRBJ2-7; D remains ambiguous. V lost 6 bases and J lost 3, with 18 bases in between. Germline V gene lookup returns CDR1 MNHEY and CDR2 SVGAGI. The CDR3 runs to 15 residues.

The V and J genes are TRBV30 and TRBJ1-2; D unclear. Germline CDR1 GTSNPN, CDR2 SVGIG (reference sequence). The CDR3 is made up of 13 amino acids. V lost 2 bases and J 4 bases, leaving 11 bases between the germline ends. For the CDR3, the DNA is TGTGCCTGGAGTCCCGAGGTTGGCTATGGCTACACCTTC. This gives the protein CAWSPEVGYGYTF.

The rearrangement links TRBV15 to TRBJ2-5; D not certain. The CDR3 has 13 amino acids. V was cut by 0 bases and J by 13 bases, with 15 bases left in between. CDR1 is LNHNV, CDR2 YYDKDF, per germline (reference sequence). CDR3 protein: CATSRDHIEYPYF. Written as DNA, the CDR3 is TGTGCCACCAGCAGAGATCATATAGAGTACCCGTACTTC.

As to this clone: Other DNA sequences of this sample code for an identical CDR3. The chain is built from TRBV28 and TRBJ2-2; possible D gene TRBD1, 5 bases. Trimming cost V 1 base and J 4 bases, with 10 bases left between them. Per germline, CDR1 MDHEN and CDR2 SYDVKM. This CDR3 has 15 residues. The CDR3 DNA sequence: TGTGCCAGCAGTTTATCCGGCAGGGCCACCGGGGAGCTGTTTTTT. It yields the protein CASSLSGRATGELFF.

The chain combines TRBV18 with TRBJ1-3, with 7 bases matching TRBD1. Losses at the gene ends were 0 bases for V and 0 bases for J; bases not matched to a gene: 11. CDR3 length equals 19 residues. CDR1 is KGHSH and CDR2 is LQKENI in the germline V gene. The CDR3 region has the DNA TGTGCCAGCTCACCACCGGGACAGCAAACGATAAGCTCTGGAAACACCATATATTTT. Translating gives CASSPPGQQTISSGNTIYF.

The genes are TRBV28 and TRBJ2-1; D unresolved. Trimming took 7 bases from V and 0 from J, leaving 4 bases between them. CDR3 length: 12 residues. Germline CDR1 and CDR2: MDHEN and SYDVKM. The CDR3, as DNA: TGTGCCAGCATTAGCTCCTACAATGAGCAGTTCTTC. Its protein product is CASISSYNEQFF.

The chain carries TRBV30 and TRBJ2-2, with a tentative D call TRBD2 (5 bases). Germline V lookup: CDR1 GTSNPN, CDR2 SVGIG (reference sequence). The V end was cut by 2 bases, the J end by 9 bases, with 19 bases between. This CDR3 has 15 residues. The CDR3 nucleotides read TGTGCCTGGAGTACGCCTTCCTCGGGGTTAAGGGAGCTGTTTTTT. As protein: CAWSTPSSGLRELFF.

The chain couples TRBV2 to TRBJ2-7; perhaps TRBD1 as D (5 bases). Germline CDR1 reads SNHLY; CDR2 reads FYNNEI. The CDR3 extends over 15 amino acids. V was trimmed by 5 bases and J by 0 bases, leaving 14 bases between them. CDR3 region: CASSQTPTASYEQYF. DNA for the CDR3: TGTGCCAGCAGTCAAACCCCGACAGCCTCCTACGAGCAGTACTTC.

The chain has TRBV9 and TRBJ2-6; D remains ambiguous. Trimming took off 2 bases at V and 1 base at J, with 4 bases between the two ends. Germline CDR1 SGDLS, CDR2 YYNGEE. The CDR3 consists of 14 residues. In nucleotides, the CDR3 is TGTGCCAGCAGCGTGGCATCTGGGGCCAACGTCCTGACTTTC. It yields the protein CASSVASGANVLTF.

This clone was picked up a small number of times. V is TRBV4-1 and J is TRBJ1-4; tentatively, D is TRBD1 (5 bases). From germline, CDR1 is MGHRA and CDR2 YSYEKL. The CDR3 length is 16 residues. V was trimmed by 0 bases and J by 3 bases, leaving 11 bases between them. The CDR3 protein is CASSQDGRGPNEKLFF. CDR3 DNA: TGCGCCAGCAGCCAAGATGGAAGGGGCCCTAATGAAAAACTGTTTTTT.

The gene calls are TRBV6-5 and TRBJ1-2; 10 nucleotides agree with TRBD1. V was clipped by 5 bases and J by 3 bases; unmatched bases: 3. The length of the CDR3 is 14 residues. The germline CDR1 and CDR2 sequences are MNHEY and SVGAGI. CDR3 region: CASSPGTGDYGYTF. Here the CDR3 DNA reads TGTGCCAGCAGTCCGGGGACAGGGGACTATGGCTACACCTTC.

CDR3 region: CAISDRGLVYGYTF. The CDR3 DNA sequence: TGTGCCATCAGTGACAGGGGGCTGGTCTATGGCTACACCTTC. The chain employs TRBV10-3 and TRBJ1-2, with 8 bases lining up with TRBD1. With 3 bases clipped from V and 4 bases from J, the junction kept 4 bases outside the gene matches. This CDR3 has 14 residues. Looked up from germline, CDR1 is ENHRY and CDR2 is SYGVKD.

This clone has only one observation. The rearrangement joins TRBV11-2 to TRBJ2-3; possibly TRBD2 for D (5 bases). The CDR3 is 13 amino acids. Per germline, CDR1 SGHAT and CDR2 FQNNGV. V gave up 5 bases and J gave up 7 bases, with 13 bases separating them. The chain's CDR3 is CASSPLDVYTQYF. DNA for the CDR3: TGTGCCAGCAGCCCACTAGATGTATATACGCAGTATTTT.

The CDR3 DNA reads TGTGCCAGCAGTTCATCCCGCAGGGCGAACACTGAAGCTTTCTTT. Translation gives CASSSSRRANTEAFF. V gene TRBV25-1 combines with J gene TRBJ1-1, with D tentatively TRBD1 (5 bases). The germline gives CDR1 MGHDK, CDR2 SYGVNS. The CDR3 runs 15 residues. V lost 5 bases and J 1 base, leaving 14 bases between the germline ends.

V gene TRBV5-1 combines with J gene TRBJ2-1; perhaps TRBD2 as D (6 bases). The CDR3 length is 16 residues. Germline V CDR1 and CDR2: SGHRS, YFSETQ. The ends were cut back, 0 bases at V and 0 bases at J, with 10 bases in the middle. The CDR3 DNA reads as TGCGCCAGCAGCTTGGGTGCGACTAGCTCCTACAATGAGCAGTTCTTC. This gives the protein CASSLGATSSYNEQFF.

The chain combines TRBV4-2 with TRBJ2-1; the D gene is possibly TRBD2 (5 bases). V was trimmed by 1 base and J by 9 bases, leaving 19 bases between them. Germline V CDR1 and CDR2: LGHNA, YNFKEQ. This CDR3 comprises 16 residues. The CDR3 sequence is CASSQVTSGTPREQFF. Here the CDR3 DNA reads TGTGCCAGCAGCCAAGTAACCAGCGGTACTCCTCGTGAGCAGTTCTTC.

The chain combines TRBV6-5 with TRBJ2-2; 7 positions agree with TRBD1. V dropped 6 bases and J dropped 2; count of bases not matched to a gene: 3. The CDR3 covers 14 residues. Germline values: CDR1 MNHEY, CDR2 SVGAGI. The CDR3 protein is CASSGQENTGELFF. In DNA, the CDR3 is TGTGCCAGCAGCGGACAGGAAAACACCGGGGAGCTGTTTTTT.

The V gene is TRBV6-5, the J gene TRBJ2-1; 10 nucleotides line up with TRBD2. The CDR3 runs 15 residues. V dropped 6 bases and J dropped 6; count of bases not matched to a gene: 8. From germline, CDR1 is MNHEY and CDR2 SVGAGI. The CDR3 coding sequence is TGTGCCAGCAGAGCCGGGACTAGCGTCCTCAATGAGCAGTTCTTC. Its translation: CASRAGTSVLNEQFF.

CDR3 DNA sequence: TGTGCCAGCAGTTTAAACAGGGGTCCCGCCAATGAGCAGTTCTTC. It specifies CASSLNRGPANEQFF. The J gene is TRBJ2-1, the V gene TRBV2; TRBD1 matches at 7 bases. The CDR3 has 15 amino acids. Germline V CDR1 and CDR2: SNHLY, FYNNEI. J gave up 6 bases and V 5 bases, and 10 bases lay outside the gene matches.

The chain couples TRBV6-5 to TRBJ2-2; the match to TRBD1 covers 7 bases. The germline V gene has CDR1 MNHEY and CDR2 SVGAGI. V dropped 2 bases and J dropped 4; count of bases not matched to a gene: 7. CDR3 length: 16 amino acids. In DNA, the CDR3 is TGTGCCAGCAGTTACGAAGGGACAGATGGCACCGGGGAGCTGTTTTTT. It codes for CASSYEGTDGTGELFF.